This record concerns one T cell receptor beta chain sequence. Its antigen is still unknown. This entry is derived from a study of identical twins. Study conclusions and caveats: Memory repertoires lacked the insertion deficit that abundant cord blood beta clonotypes showed.

Template switching created a universal primer site, and the cDNA included unique molecular identifiers. TCRdb re-derived calls from the 5' RACE reads in MiXCR, one entry per CDR3 protein. The sample includes more than 1.5 million distinct CDR3 sequences, more than 30% seen only once; the top ten take less than 0.35%. This CDR3 spans 15 amino acids. V shed 0 bases and J 4 bases; nucleotides not matched to a gene: 8. Looked up from germline, CDR1 is DFQATT and CDR2 is SNEGSKA (reference sequence). The chain joins TRBV20-1 to TRBJ2-7; TRBD1 aligns across 8 bases. The TCR comes from a newborn girl in good health. Material for sequencing was cord blood. In DNA, the CDR3 is TGCAGTGCTAGAGATACAGGGGGAATCACGTACGAGCAGTACTTC. Its translation is CSARDTGGITYEQYF.